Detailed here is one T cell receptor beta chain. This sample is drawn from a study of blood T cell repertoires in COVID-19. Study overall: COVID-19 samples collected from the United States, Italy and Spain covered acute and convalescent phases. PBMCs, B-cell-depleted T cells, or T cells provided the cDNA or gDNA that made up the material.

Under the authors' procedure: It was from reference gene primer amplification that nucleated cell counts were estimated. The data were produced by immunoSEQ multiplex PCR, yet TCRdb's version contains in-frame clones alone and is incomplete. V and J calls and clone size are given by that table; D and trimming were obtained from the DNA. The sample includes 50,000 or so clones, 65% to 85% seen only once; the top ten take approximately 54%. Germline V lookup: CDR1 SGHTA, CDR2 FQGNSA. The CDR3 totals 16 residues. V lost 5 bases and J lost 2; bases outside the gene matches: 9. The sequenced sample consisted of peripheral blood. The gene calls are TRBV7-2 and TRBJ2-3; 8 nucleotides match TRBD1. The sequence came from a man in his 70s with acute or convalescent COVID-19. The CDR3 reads CASSLGQGLNTDTQYF. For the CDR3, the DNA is TGTGCCAGCAGCCTCGGACAGGGTCTAAACACAGATACGCAGTATTTT.